These 29 T cell receptor beta chains were all obtained from the same sample, sequenced in a study of regulatory T cells in long-lasting Graves disease. CDR3-region Arm-PCR and iRepertoire HTBI primers produced the TCR beta libraries. TCRdb reprocessed the multiplex PCR reads via MiXCR and lists one record per CDR3 protein. The sample comprises just over 600,000 distinct CDR3 sequences, around 15% of which are singletons, and about 18% rests with the top ten. Specified time point: newly diagnosed GD, antithyroid drugs for less than 3 months. Preparation of the TCR library used RNA extracted from PBMCs. The same specimen was also included in a second study, on T cells in Graves' hyperthyroidism and ophthalmopathy.

The input for sequencing was peripheral blood mononuclear cells (PBMCs), taken at new diagnosis, from a patient treated with antithyroid drugs. These receptors were collected from a woman aged 25 to 39 with Graves disease.

This clonotype was counted at least ten times. V usage is TRBV2 and J usage is TRBJ1-1; D gene unclear. Germline-derived CDR1 and CDR2 are SNHLY and FYNNEI. This CDR3 contains 13 residues. V shed 7 bases and J shed 1 base, with 10 bases lying between them. The DNA for the CDR3 is TGTGCCAGCACCAAAGACGCGAACACTGAAGCTTTCTTT. Translating gives CASTKDANTEAFF.

The rearrangement joins TRBV20-1 to TRBJ2-7; D is ambiguous. The V end lost 3 bases, the J end lost 5 bases, and 14 bases lay between the germline ends. The germline V gene has CDR1 DFQATT and CDR2 SNEGSKA (reference sequence). The CDR3 has 13 amino acids. CDR3 sequence (DNA): TGCAGTGCTAGTCCGAGGCCTAATCACGAGCAGTACTTC. Amino acids: CSASPRPNHEQYF.

This clonotype was seen many times. The chain has TRBV6-1 and TRBJ1-1, with D maybe TRBD1 (5 bases). The germline CDR1 and CDR2 sequences are MNHNS and SASEGT. This CDR3 has 13 residues. V was cut by 8 bases and J by 7 bases, with 17 bases left in between. CDR3 DNA sequence: TGTGCCAGCCCGAGGGCGGAGGGGTATGAAGCTTTCTTT. Amino acids: CASPRAEGYEAFF.

This clonotype occurred many times. V and J are TRBV27 and TRBJ1-2, with D possibly TRBD1 on 5 matching bases. From germline, CDR1 is MNHEY and CDR2 SMNVEV (reference sequence). The CDR3 loop spans 16 amino acids. V lost 5 bases, J lost 3 bases, and 19 bases lay in between. The CDR3 region is CASSRDRLNRDYGYTF. DNA of the CDR3: TGTGCCAGCAGTAGGGACCGCTTAAATAGGGACTATGGCTACACCTTC.

This clonotype has only a few counts. The chain carries TRBV6-5 and TRBJ1-2, with D possibly matching TRBD1 (5 bases). Between the trimmed V and J ends, which lost 0 bases and 4 bases, there was a span of 18 bases. Germline-derived CDR1 and CDR2 are MNHEY and SVGAGI. This CDR3 spans 17 amino acids. The CDR3 sequence: CASSYSRQGAISYGYTF. Here the CDR3 DNA reads TGTGCCAGCAGTTACTCGCGGCAGGGTGCGATTAGCTATGGCTACACCTTC.

This clonotype was observed at least ten times. The chain joins TRBV11-2 to TRBJ2-3; 15 positions match TRBD2. Germline trimming cut 3 bases from V and 2 bases from J; bases unmatched to any gene: 6. The CDR3 contains 18 residues. Germline V lookup: CDR1 SGHAT, CDR2 FQNNGV. The CDR3 region has the DNA TGTGCCAGCAGCTTCTATAGGACTAGCGGGAGGGCCACAGATACGCAGTATTTT. Amino acid sequence: CASSFYRTSGRATDTQYF.

This clonotype was seen at least ten times. The chain carries TRBV6-1 and TRBJ2-2; 8 bases are shared with TRBD1. The CDR3 covers 14 residues. Trimming cost V 8 bases and J 1 base; bases outside gene matches: 3. The germline gives CDR1 MNHNS, CDR2 SASEGT. CDR3 nucleotide sequence: TGTGCCAGCGAAGGACAGGGGAACACCGGGGAGCTGTTTTTT. It yields the protein CASEGQGNTGELFF.

The rearrangement uses TRBV6-2 or TRBV6-3 and TRBJ2-5, with D unclear. Germline lookup yields CDR1 MNHEY and CDR2 SVGEGT. Trimming took 4 bases from V and 3 from J, leaving 12 bases between them. This CDR3 region has 14 residues. Here the CDR3 DNA reads TGTGCCAGCAGTTCAGGAGCCTCAAAAGAGACCCAGTACTTC. Protein: CASSSGASKETQYF.

This clonotype showed up just a few times. This sequence joins TRBV18 and TRBJ2-1; 7 positions agree with TRBD1. This CDR3 region has 16 residues. V shed 6 bases, J shed 7 bases, and the junction held 15 bases outside the gene matches. The V gene's germline CDR1 is KGHSH and CDR2 LQKENI. The CDR3, as DNA: TGTGCCAGCTCGCCCCTTCCCGGTGGGACAGCTAATGAGCAGTTCTTC. Translating gives CASSPLPGGTANEQFF. Complete variable domain (other parts from reference TRBV18 and TRBJ2-1): NAGVMQNPRHLVRRRGQEARLRCSPMKGHSHVYWYRQLPEEGLKFMVYLQKENIIDESGMPKERFSAEFPKEGPSILRIQQVVRGDSAAYFCASSPLPGGTANEQFFGPGTRLTVL.

This clonotype was seen ten or more times. The chain recombines TRBV6-1 with TRBJ2-7, with a tentative D call TRBD2 (6 bases). The CDR3 is 12 residues long. In germline, CDR1 is MNHNS, CDR2 SASEGT. V was pared by 11 bases and J by 6 bases, with 17 bases between. CDR3 bases: TGTGCCTGCGGGACTCAAGGGATCGAGCAGTACTTC. Its translation: CACGTQGIEQYF.

The chain employs TRBV18 and TRBJ2-5, with unresolved D. The CDR3 sequence is 13 residues long. Trimming cost V 3 bases and J 2 bases, with 7 bases left between them. From germline, CDR1 is KGHSH and CDR2 LQKENI. The CDR3 DNA is TGTGCCAGCTCACCGCGCTATCAAGAGACCCAGTACTTC. The encoded protein is CASSPRYQETQYF.

This clonotype was detected many times. The chain has TRBV12-3 or TRBV12-4 and TRBJ2-2; the D gene is possibly TRBD1 (6 bases). The V and J ends lost 11 bases and 4 bases respectively, with 17 bases between them. The CDR3 consists of 14 residues. CDR3 bases: TGTGCCGGCCGGGACATCTACTCCACCGGGGAGCTGTTTTTT. Translating it yields CAGRDIYSTGELFF.

Many counts were recorded for this clonotype. The chain employs TRBV3-1 and TRBJ2-3, with D hard to call. The CDR3 runs 15 residues. Trimming removed 0 bases at V and 0 bases at J, with 7 bases between. The germline V gene has CDR1 LGHDT and CDR2 YNNKEL (reference sequence). CDR3 in amino acids: CASSQELTSTDTQYF. The CDR3 DNA reads as TGTGCCAGCAGCCAAGAGCTTACTAGCACAGATACGCAGTATTTT.

The chain couples TRBV9 to TRBJ1-4; D remains unclear. CDR1 and CDR2 (germline): SGDLS, YYNGEE. There are 15 residues in the CDR3. V was trimmed by 0 bases and J by 7 bases, leaving 13 bases between them. The DNA for the CDR3 is TGTGCCAGCAGCGTAGAAGGTGGCGGAGCTGAAAAACTGTTTTTT. Its protein product is CASSVEGGGAEKLFF.

As concerns this clonotype: A much larger clone lies a single base off, so this may be a read error. The rearrangement joins TRBV20-1 to TRBJ1-1; weak D call: TRBD1 (5 bases). The V end was cut by 4 bases, the J end by 4 bases, with 16 bases between. CDR1 is DFQATT, CDR2 SNEGSKA, per germline (reference sequence). The CDR3 extends over 14 amino acids. CDR3 amino acids: CSAIKTGLSTEAFF. The CDR3 nucleotides read TGCAGTGCTATAAAGACGGGACTGAGCACTGAAGCTTTCTTT.

At least ten counts were recorded for this clonotype. The chain employs TRBV10-3 and TRBJ2-1; 7 nucleotides match TRBD2. This CDR3 region has 14 residues. The trim removed 4 bases at V and 8 bases at J, leaving 8 bases unmatched. CDR1 and CDR2 from the germline V gene are ENHRY and SYGVKD. This CDR3 is CAISVQRGTDEQFF. The CDR3 nucleotides read TGTGCCATCAGTGTCCAGCGGGGTACCGATGAGCAGTTCTTC.

V is TRBV20-1 and J is TRBJ2-1, with 11 bases fitting TRBD2. The length of the CDR3 is 16 residues. Germline V gene data show CDR1 as DFQATT and CDR2 as SNEGSKA (reference sequence). J lost 6 bases, V lost 6 bases, and 13 bases had no gene match. Here the CDR3 reads CSATSGSLSIGNEQFF. In DNA form, the CDR3 reads TGCAGTGCCACTAGCGGGAGTCTTTCGATCGGCAATGAGCAGTTCTTC.

A few counts support this clonotype. The chain joins TRBV6-5 to TRBJ1-2; D is possibly TRBD1 (5 bases). From germline, CDR1 is MNHEY and CDR2 SVGAGI. V gave up 1 base and J gave up 7 bases, with 10 bases separating them. This CDR3 spans 13 amino acids. This chain's CDR3 is CASSYYQGSGYTF. CDR3 coding DNA: TGTGCCAGCAGTTACTATCAGGGCTCTGGCTACACCTTC.

The chain uses TRBV6-5 and TRBJ2-3; unclear D gene. This CDR3 contains 14 residues. Germline V lookup: CDR1 MNHEY, CDR2 SVGAGI. Trimming removed 0 bases from V and 3 bases from J, with 7 bases in between. CDR3 residues: CASSYSTSTDTQYF. CDR3 DNA: TGTGCCAGCAGTTACTCGACCAGTACAGATACGCAGTATTTT.

This clonotype occurred a few times. The V call is TRBV10-3, the J call TRBJ1-2, with 11 bases lining up with TRBD1. This CDR3 is built from 18 residues. Germline values: CDR1 ENHRY, CDR2 SYGVKD. V dropped 2 bases and J dropped 0; count of bases not matched to a gene: 8. CDR3 DNA: TGTGCCATCAGTGAGATCGGGACAGGGGGACAGACTAACTATGGCTACACCTTC. Its protein is CAISEIGTGGQTNYGYTF.

This clonotype was counted many times. V and J are TRBV19 and TRBJ2-2, with no clear D. Germline loops: CDR1 LNHDA, CDR2 SQIVND (reference sequence). Deletions cut 10 bases from V and 1 base from J, with 10 bases between. This CDR3 is 13 amino acids long. CDR3 protein: CATTPMNTGELFF. The CDR3 nucleotides are TGTGCCACCACTCCCATGAACACCGGGGAGCTGTTTTTT. The full variable domain, rest sourced from reference TRBV19 and TRBJ2-2, is DGGITQSPKYLFRKEGQNVTLSCEQNLNHDAMYWYRQDPGQGLRLIYYSQIVNDFQKGDIAEGYSVSREKKESFPLTVTSAQKNPTAFYLCATTPMNTGELFFGEGSRLTVL.

This clonotype was detected a few times. Since a much larger clone is just one base distant, this may be a read error. The rearrangement links TRBV7-8 to TRBJ2-2; 8 bases match TRBD2. Unmatched junction bases numbered 5, after V lost 6 bases and J lost 5 bases. The CDR3 totals 14 residues. The germline V gene encodes CDR1 SGHVS and CDR2 FQNEAQ. The CDR3 here is CASRLAEQTGELFF. Here the CDR3 DNA reads TGTGCCAGCAGACTAGCGGAACAGACCGGGGAGCTGTTTTTT.

There are many counts of this clonotype. An end of the junction does not agree with germline; a read error may underlie this. The V call is TRBV5-1, the J call TRBJ2-5, with a tentative D call TRBD2 (7 bases). Looked up from germline, CDR1 is SGHRS and CDR2 is YFSETQ. The CDR3 contains 14 residues. CDR3 residues: CASSPGGVQETQYF. The CDR3 DNA sequence: TGTGCCAGCAGCCCGGGGGGCGTCCAAGAGACCCAGTACTTC.

This clonotype was counted ten times or more. The gene calls are TRBV5-5 and TRBJ1-5, with D unresolved. This CDR3 is 13 amino acids long. CDR1 is SGHKS and CDR2 is YYEKEE in the germline V gene (reference sequence). V lost 1 base and J 5 bases, leaving 7 bases between the germline ends. CDR3 DNA: TGTGCCAGCAGCTTGCTTTGGGATCAGCCCCAGCATTTT. Amino acid sequence: CASSLLWDQPQHF.

This clonotype was recorded a few times. The chain has TRBV6-2 or TRBV6-3 and TRBJ2-3; D call uncertain. This CDR3 has 19 amino acids. Germline V CDR1 and CDR2: MNHEY, SVGEGT. Trimming shortened V by 0 bases and J by 0 bases, and 19 bases separated the two germline ends. The CDR3 is CASSYSNPRASSSTDTQYF. The DNA of the CDR3 is TGTGCCAGCAGTTACTCGAACCCACGGGCGTCTTCTAGCACAGATACGCAGTATTTT.

This clonotype occurred a few times. The chain couples TRBV9 to TRBJ2-3; D is ambiguous. Between the trimmed V and J ends, which lost 0 bases and 2 bases, there was a span of 10 bases. The germline CDR1 and CDR2 sequences are SGDLS and YYNGEE. The CDR3 totals 15 residues. The CDR3 region is CASSVDGQVTDTQYF. In DNA, the CDR3 is TGTGCCAGCAGCGTAGACGGGCAAGTCACAGATACGCAGTATTTT.

The rearrangement uses TRBV7-2 and TRBJ2-5; a possible D gene is TRBD2 (5 bases). Germline values: CDR1 SGHTA, CDR2 FQGNSA. The germline V and J ends were trimmed by 5 bases and 1 base, with 17 bases remaining between them. This CDR3 contains 16 residues. The CDR3 here is CASSDEGYRSQETQYF. CDR3 nucleotides: TGTGCCAGCAGCGATGAGGGCTATCGCTCCCAAGAGACCCAGTACTTC.

There are a few counts of this clonotype. The DNA for the CDR3 is TGTGCTAGTGGCCCGGGACTAGCGGGACAAGAGACCCAGTACTTC. Protein sequence: CASGPGLAGQETQYF. The rearrangement uses TRBV12-5 and TRBJ2-5, with 13 positions matching TRBD2. The trim removed 6 bases at V and 2 bases at J, leaving 3 bases unmatched. CDR3 length: 15 residues. CDR1 and CDR2 from the germline V gene are LGHNT and FRNRAP.

In its sample, this clonotype was seen many times. The chain employs TRBV7-2 and TRBJ2-4; D gene unclear. The CDR3 runs 15 residues. V was trimmed by 1 base and J by 1 base, leaving 8 bases between them. CDR1 is SGHTA, CDR2 FQGNSA, per germline. The CDR3 DNA is TGTGCCAGCAGCTTAGGCGGCCGTGCCAAAAACATTCAGTACTTC. Translation: CASSLGGRAKNIQYF.